The 27 T cell receptor beta chains given below trace back to one sample, sequenced in a study of cytomegalovirus exposure and HLA in healthy donors. PCR primers comprised 60 Vbeta and 13 Jbeta primers. TCRdb's copy holds only in-frame clones and misses some; the assay was immunoSEQ multiplex PCR. In the table there are some 200,000 clones, 65% to 85% of which are singletons. Source material: PBMCs. Receptors originate from a female donor in good health and CMV-seronegative.

V gene TRBV29-1 combines with J gene TRBJ2-7; 7 nucleotides line up with TRBD2. The J segment lost 5 bases and the V segment lost 5 bases, leaving 12 bases of the junction unmatched. The germline V gene has CDR1 SQVTM and CDR2 ANQGSEA. CDR3 length: 14 residues. CDR3 DNA sequence: TGCAGCGTTTCTCGTGGGCGGGAGTCGGACGAGCAGTACTTC. Protein: CSVSRGRESDEQYF.

The chain employs TRBV5-1 and TRBJ2-1; 12 bases match TRBD2. V lost 4 bases to trimming and J lost 1 base; unmatched junction nucleotides: 3. The CDR3 totals 16 residues. The V gene's germline CDR1 is SGHRS and CDR2 YFSETQ. The CDR3 here is CASSPGTSGSYNEQFF. The CDR3 region has the DNA TGCGCCAGCAGCCCAGGGACTAGCGGGTCCTACAATGAGCAGTTCTTC.

The V call is TRBV5-1, the J call TRBJ2-5, with TRBD1 matching over 7 bases. Germline CDR1 SGHRS, CDR2 YFSETQ. The CDR3 is 12 amino acids. V shed 5 bases and J 11 bases; nucleotides not matched to a gene: 9. For the CDR3, the DNA is TGCGCCAGCAGTCTCGGACAGGAGCAACAGTACTTC. Amino acid sequence: CASSLGQEQQYF.

The chain links TRBV5-1 to TRBJ2-2; D ambiguous. Trimming stripped 3 bases from V and 6 bases from J, with 6 bases between. Germline assignment: CDR1 SGHRS and CDR2 YFSETQ. This CDR3 is built from 12 residues. CDR3 in DNA: TGCGCCAGCAGCTCTATATCCGGGGAGCTGTTTTTT. Translation gives CASSSISGELFF.

This clone was seen a handful of times. The rearrangement uses TRBV5-1 and TRBJ2-6; D perhaps matches TRBD1 (6 bases). The CDR3 sequence is 16 residues long. V was pared by 4 bases and J by 0 bases, with 11 bases between. The germline V gene encodes CDR1 SGHRS and CDR2 YFSETQ. CDR3 sequence (DNA): TGCGCCAGCAGCCCGGGACACCACTCTGGGGCCAACGTCCTGACTTTC. It is translated as CASSPGHHSGANVLTF.

The genes are TRBV30 and TRBJ1-1; 9 positions match TRBD1. Trimming took 4 bases from V and 5 from J; bases not matched to a gene: 26. CDR3 length: 20 residues. CDR1 and CDR2 from the germline V gene are GTSNPN and SVGIG (reference sequence). DNA of the CDR3: TGTGCCTGGATCAGCCCTTCGGGGACAGGGCGAGTAGTGTTCGGAACTGAAGCTTTCTTT. The encoded protein is CAWISPSGTGRVVFGTEAFF.

This clone showed up just a few times. The chain carries TRBV7-2 and TRBJ2-5; 12 bases align to TRBD2. The CDR3 is 16 amino acids. V lost 1 base and J lost 2; bases outside the gene matches: 2. Germline V gene lookup returns CDR1 SGHTA and CDR2 FQGNSA. CDR3 sequence: CASSLGLAGGQETQYF. CDR3 DNA sequence: TGTGCCAGCAGCTTAGGGCTAGCGGGAGGGCAAGAGACCCAGTACTTC.

This chain joins TRBV29-1 and TRBJ1-1; no clear D. The CDR3 is 11 residues long. V shed 5 bases and J shed 6 bases, with 10 bases lying between them. Looked up from germline, CDR1 is SQVTM and CDR2 is ANQGSEA. The CDR3 DNA reads as TGCAGCGTTACCCCAGGCGCTGAAGCTTTCTTT. This gives the protein CSVTPGAEAFF.

This clone was detected once. The chain links TRBV6-5 to TRBJ2-7, with 9 nucleotides matching TRBD1. The V gene end was trimmed by 0 bases and the J gene end by 11 bases; junction bases not matched to a gene: 5. This CDR3 has 13 residues. The V gene's germline CDR1 is MNHEY and CDR2 SVGAGI. The chain's CDR3 is CASSYSNRGLKYF. The CDR3 DNA is TGTGCCAGCAGTTACTCAAACAGGGGGCTAAAGTACTTC.

Here the CDR3 reads CASSQGSLAGGEETQYF. The CDR3 DNA reads TGCGCCAGCAGCCAAGGGAGTCTAGCGGGAGGTGAAGAGACCCAGTACTTC. The J gene is TRBJ2-5, the V gene TRBV4-1; the match to TRBD2 covers 11 bases. Looked up from germline, CDR1 is MGHRA and CDR2 is YSYEKL. J was trimmed by 3 bases and V by 1 base; bases with no gene match: 7. There are 17 residues in the CDR3.

CDR3 sequence (DNA): TGTGCCAGTAGTATAGGAGTACTAGGGGGTTCCGGCGAAAAACTGTTTTTT. Encoded protein: CASSIGVLGGSGEKLFF. This rearrangement joins TRBV19 to TRBJ1-4, with D perhaps TRBD1 (6 bases). The germline CDR1 and CDR2 sequences are LNHDA and SQIVND (reference sequence). Trimming removed 1 base from V and 8 bases from J, with 20 bases in between. The CDR3 spans 17 residues.

The genes are TRBV6-1 and TRBJ2-3; 10 bases map to TRBD2. The V segment lost 4 bases and the J segment 0 bases; nucleotides outside the gene matches: 4. The CDR3 runs 16 residues. The V gene's germline CDR1 is MNHNS and CDR2 SASEGT. This chain's CDR3 is CASSGSGGASTDTQYF. DNA for the CDR3: TGTGCCAGCAGTGGGAGCGGGGGGGCTAGCACAGATACGCAGTATTTT.

This sequence joins TRBV5-1 and TRBJ2-7; D gene ambiguous. This CDR3 is built from 14 residues. V lost 1 base and J lost 0, with 8 bases in between. Germline assignment: CDR1 SGHRS and CDR2 YFSETQ. The CDR3 region has the DNA TGCGCCAGCAGCTTGCGCTCTACCTCCTACGAGCAGTACTTC. It translates to CASSLRSTSYEQYF.

CDR3 bases: TGTGCCAGCTGGGGCGGGGAAAGAACCTACGAGCAGTACTTC. Translated: CASWGGERTYEQYF. V gene TRBV27 combines with J gene TRBJ2-7; tentative D call: TRBD2 (6 bases). CDR1 and CDR2 (germline): MNHEY, SMNVEV (reference sequence). The CDR3 spans 14 residues. V lost 8 bases, J lost 2 bases, and 16 bases lay in between.

CDR3 DNA sequence: TGCGCCAGCAGCCAAGATTGGGACTTCTCCTACGAGCAGTACTTC. Protein sequence: CASSQDWDFSYEQYF. The chain joins TRBV4-3 to TRBJ2-7; maybe TRBD2 (6 bases). Germline V gene sequence: CDR1 LGHNA, CDR2 YSLEER. The CDR3 has 15 residues. The V gene lost 0 bases and the J gene lost 0 bases, with 9 bases spanning the gap.

The chain is built from TRBV4-2 and TRBJ2-3, with TRBD2 matching 7 bases. This CDR3 has 16 amino acids. V shed 3 bases and J 1 base; nucleotides not matched to a gene: 7. From germline, CDR1 is LGHNA and CDR2 YNFKEQ. The CDR3 DNA reads as TGTGCCAGCAGCCAGGGTCGGGGGGAAGGCACAGATACGCAGTATTTT. This sequence encodes CASSQGRGEGTDTQYF.

The chain links TRBV5-6 to TRBJ2-7, with a possible D match to TRBD1 (6 bases). The CDR3 spans 15 residues. Trimming shortened V by 5 bases and J by 0 bases, and 15 bases separated the two germline ends. CDR1 SGHDT and CDR2 YYEEEE come from the germline V gene. CDR3 DNA: TGTGCCAGCAGGACCGGGACACTGGACTCCTACGAGCAGTACTTC. It yields the protein CASRTGTLDSYEQYF.

The V call is TRBV7-3, the J call TRBJ2-1, with 8 positions matching TRBD2. The V segment lost 2 bases and the J segment 6 bases; nucleotides outside the gene matches: 6. Germline loops: CDR1 SGHTA, CDR2 FQGTGA. The CDR3 spans 15 residues. CDR3 DNA sequence: TGTGCCAGCAGCTTATCGGCTAGCGGGCTCAATGAGCAGTTCTTC. Its translation: CASSLSASGLNEQFF.

The chain recombines TRBV2 with TRBJ1-1; D gene ambiguous. V lost 7 bases and J 7 bases, leaving 13 bases between the germline ends. This CDR3 is built from 12 residues. The germline V gene has CDR1 SNHLY and CDR2 FYNNEI. This CDR3 is CASTDPSGEAFF. The CDR3 DNA reads as TGTGCCAGCACCGACCCGTCGGGTGAAGCTTTCTTT.

The chain has TRBV19 and TRBJ2-1; 7 positions agree with TRBD2. The CDR3 totals 17 residues. The trim removed 6 bases at V and 0 bases at J, leaving 11 bases unmatched. The germline V gene has CDR1 LNHDA and CDR2 SQIVND (reference sequence). CDR3 bases: TGTGCCAGTAGCTGGGGGTCAGGCGGGAGCTCCTACAATGAGCAGTTCTTC. Translating it yields CASSWGSGGSSYNEQFF.

This chain's CDR3 is CASSLVPGGEAFF. CDR3 nucleotide sequence: TGTGCCAGCAGCTTGGTACCCGGGGGTGAAGCTTTCTTT. The chain links TRBV5-6 to TRBJ1-1; perhaps TRBD1 as D (5 bases). The CDR3 contains 13 residues. Germline lookup yields CDR1 SGHDT and CDR2 YYEEEE. Trimming removed 0 bases at V and 7 bases at J, with 10 bases between.

The chain has TRBV19 and TRBJ1-5, with 7 bases matching TRBD1. The length of the CDR3 is 14 residues. V lost 2 bases and J lost 6; bases outside the gene matches: 4. Looked up from germline, CDR1 is LNHDA and CDR2 is SQIVND (reference sequence). The CDR3 sequence: CASSIKGAVQPQHF. The CDR3 coding sequence is TGTGCCAGTAGTATAAAGGGGGCGGTTCAGCCCCAGCATTTT.

The V call is TRBV6-5, the J call TRBJ2-5; D gene ambiguous. The J call could be wrong; TRBJ2-7 is a better fit for the DNA end. Germline V gene data show CDR1 as MNHEY and CDR2 as SVGAGI. The CDR3 spans 11 residues. The CDR3 region has the DNA TGTGCCAGCAGGTCCACCTACGAGCAGTACTTC. Translation: CASRSTYEQYF.

J is TRBJ2-1 and V is TRBV2; tentative D call: TRBD1 (6 bases). Trimming removed 6 bases at V and 4 bases at J, with 22 bases between. The CDR3 spans 17 residues. CDR1 and CDR2 (germline): SNHLY, FYNNEI. CDR3 DNA: TGTGCCAGCAGCCTCTCGGCTGCGGACAGCGATTACAATGAGCAGTTCTTC. This encodes CASSLSAADSDYNEQFF.

This clone turned up a few times. The chain links TRBV7-2 to TRBJ2-7; D is undetermined. This CDR3 has 14 residues. V lost 3 bases to trimming and J lost 1 base, with 10 bases between them. Germline CDR1 reads SGHTA; CDR2 reads FQGNSA. DNA for the CDR3: TGTGCCAGCAGCTTGCAGGTAGATTCCTACGAGCAGTACTTC. Encoded protein: CASSLQVDSYEQYF.

The chain couples TRBV6-6 to TRBJ2-2; TRBD2 matches at 8 bases. This CDR3 is built from 16 residues. The V gene's germline CDR1 is MNHNY and CDR2 SVGAGI (reference sequence). Trimming cost V 3 bases and J 4 bases; bases outside gene matches: 7. The CDR3 loop reads CASSYSGGPGTGELFF. CDR3 sequence (DNA): TGTGCCAGCAGTTATTCGGGGGGGCCGGGCACCGGGGAGCTGTTTTTT.

The rearrangement joins TRBV10-3 to TRBJ1-1; D gene unclear. Germline CDR1 reads ENHRY; CDR2 reads SYGVKD. This CDR3 has 13 amino acids. Deletions cut 8 bases from V and 4 bases from J, with 14 bases between. The CDR3 reads CAISTSYSTEAFF. The CDR3, as DNA: TGTGCCATCTCGACATCTTATTCCACTGAAGCTTTCTTT.